This T cell receptor beta chain is drawn from a study of metastatic and nonmetastatic thyroid tumors. Findings of the study overall: It was reported that TCR beta diversity was significantly higher in malignant thyroid tumors than benign nodules, in blood and tumor.

Via MiXCR, TCRdb re-called the PCR reads. There are about 33,000 clones in the sample; 15% to 20% occur only once, and roughly 12% lies in the top ten. Nobody among the patients had been given any treatment before thyroid surgery. J gave up 7 bases and V 9 bases, and 5 bases lay outside the gene matches. CDR3 length: 12 residues. The germline gives CDR1 SGHNT, CDR2 YENEEA. The sample holds many counts of this clone. Its specificity is not known. The rearrangement joins TRBV11-3 to TRBJ2-2; 7 bases align to TRBD1. The sequence derives from a male donor with papillary thyroid cancer or a benign thyroid nodule (not recorded which). Some clones in this sample may be carry-over from other donors' samples. Source material: blood. This CDR3 is CASQGVHGELFF. CDR3 bases: TGTGCCAGTCAGGGGGTTCACGGGGAGCTGTTTTTT.